This TCR beta chain emerged from a study of identical twins. This clonotype was seen repeatedly, ten times or more. The germline V gene encodes CDR1 SQVTM and CDR2 ANQGSEA. The CDR3 extends over 13 amino acids. Trimming removed 4 bases at V and 3 bases at J, with 9 bases between. TCRdb reprocessed the 5' RACE reads via MiXCR and lists one record per CDR3 protein. The repertoire consists of roughly 350,000 distinct CDR3 sequences, with 9% to 10% occurring once and the leading ten covering roughly 8.9%. The chain has TRBV29-1 and TRBJ2-2; D not certain. This receptor was obtained from a woman aged 45-65 years in good health. Sequencing was carried out using naive T cells sorted from blood. The CDR3 loop reads CSVVAGDTGELFF. The CDR3 DNA is TGCAGCGTTGTGGCAGGAGACACCGGGGAGCTGTTTTTT.